The 27 T cell receptor beta chains presented below share a single source sample, sequenced in a study of T cells in Graves' hyperthyroidism and ophthalmopathy. TCR beta CDR3 sequences were amplified from RNA transcripts. Initially, a first-round RT-PCR of the TCR CDR3 employed the HTBI primer set. TCRdb called the multiplex PCR reads again in MiXCR, with one record for every CDR3 protein. The sample lists 490,000 or so distinct CDR3 sequences; around 50% were seen once. The specimen sequenced was peripheral blood or thyroid tissue (not recorded which). The receptors come from an adult woman with Graves' disease, either hyperthyroidism or ophthalmopathy (not recorded which).

The chain combines TRBV18 with TRBJ1-4; D perhaps matches TRBD1 (6 bases). Germline CDR1 is KGHSH and CDR2 is LQKENI. There are 13 residues in the CDR3. V was clipped by 4 bases and J by 5 bases, with 8 bases between them. The CDR3 sequence is CASSQGHNEKLFF. The CDR3 nucleotides are TGTGCCAGCTCACAGGGACACAATGAAAAACTGTTTTTT.

A note on this clonotype: Germline is not matched at one junction end, which may reflect a read error. The chain carries TRBV29-1 and TRBJ2-6; D may match TRBD1 or TRBD2 (5 bases each). The CDR3 has 12 residues. Germline values: CDR1 SQVTM, CDR2 ANQGSEA. The CDR3 spells CSVVIGANVLTF. In DNA, the CDR3 is TGCAGCGTTGTTATCGGGGCAAACGTCCTGACTTTC. Full variable domain (outside the CDR3, taken from reference TRBV29-1 and TRBJ2-6): SAVISQKPSRDICQRGTSLTIQCQVDSQVTMMFWYRQQPGQSLTLIATANQGSEATYESGFVIDKFPISRPNLTFSTLTVSNMSPEDSSIYLCSVVIGANVLTFGAGSRLTVL.

Regarding this clonotype: Possible read error: a much larger clone is one base away. This chain uses TRBV5-5 with TRBJ2-5; 8 bases fit TRBD1. Germline V CDR1 and CDR2: SGHKS, YYEKEE (reference sequence). The CDR3 has 14 amino acids. The CDR3 is CASSSTGGQETQSF. Here the CDR3 DNA reads TGCGCCAGCAGCTCAACAGGGGGGCAAGAGACCCAGTCCTTC. Full variable domain (rest looked up from reference TRBV5-5 and TRBJ2-5): DAGVTQSPTHLIKTRGQQVTLRCSPISGHKSVSWYQQVLGQGPQFIFQYYEKEERGRGNFPDRFSARQFPNYSSELNVNALLLGDSALYLCASSSTGGQETQSFGPGTRLLVL.

Ten or more counts support this clonotype. This rearrangement joins TRBV20-1 to TRBJ1-5; maybe TRBD1 (6 bases). Trimming shortened V by 4 bases and J by 5 bases, and 9 bases separated the two germline ends. The germline gives CDR1 DFQATT, CDR2 SNEGSKA (reference sequence). CDR3 length: 12 residues. CDR3 sequence reads: CSAIQGDQPQHF. In nucleotides, the CDR3 is TGCAGTGCTATACAGGGTGATCAGCCCCAGCATTTT.

This clonotype was counted only a few times. DNA of the CDR3: TGTGCCACCAGTGACCGGAGGGTCTCCACAGATACGCAGTATTTT. Its translation is CATSDRRVSTDTQYF. The rearrangement joins TRBV24-1 to TRBJ2-3, with a tentative D call TRBD2 (6 bases). Between the trimmed V and J ends, which lost 4 bases and 2 bases, there was a span of 12 bases. Germline loops: CDR1 KGHDR, CDR2 SFDVKD. The CDR3 totals 15 residues.

This CDR3 reads CSVRQGAPGETQYF. The CDR3 nucleotides read TGCAGCGTAAGGCAGGGGGCGCCGGGGGAGACCCAGTACTTC. This chain joins TRBV29-1 and TRBJ2-5, with 8 nucleotides matching TRBD1. Germline assignment: CDR1 SQVTM and CDR2 ANQGSEA. J lost 5 bases, V lost 6 bases, and 11 bases had no gene match. The CDR3 totals 14 residues.

This clonotype was recorded at least ten times. The genes are TRBV29-1 and TRBJ2-5; D is ambiguous. The CDR3 contains 13 residues. V gave up 8 bases and J gave up 2 bases, with 15 bases separating them. Germline V gene lookup returns CDR1 SQVTM and CDR2 ANQGSEA. The CDR3 reads CSPRIRNQETQYF. The DNA for the CDR3 is TGCAGCCCGCGTATTAGGAATCAAGAGACCCAGTACTTC.

The genes are TRBV9 and TRBJ2-2; D not certain. Germline V CDR1 and CDR2: SGDLS, YYNGEE. V lost 0 bases to trimming and J lost 5 bases, with 8 bases between them. The CDR3 covers 14 residues. CDR3 sequence (DNA): TGTGCCAGCAGCGTAGCTTCGAGTACCGGGGAGCTGTTTTTT. Amino acid sequence: CASSVASSTGELFF.

This chain links TRBV29-1 with TRBJ1-1, with 7 bases matching TRBD1. V shed 4 bases and J 1 base; nucleotides not matched to a gene: 3. CDR3 length: 13 amino acids. Germline V gene sequence: CDR1 SQVTM, CDR2 ANQGSEA. CDR3 region: CSVADRPNTEAFF. Written as DNA, the CDR3 is TGCAGCGTTGCGGACAGGCCGAACACTGAAGCTTTCTTT.

The count of this clonotype is one. The rearrangement joins TRBV7-2 to TRBJ1-2; no reliable D call. V was cut by 1 base and J by 7 bases, with 13 bases left in between. CDR3 length: 14 residues. Germline V lookup: CDR1 SGHTA, CDR2 FQGNSA. The CDR3 bases are TGTGCCAGCAGCTTAGATCTAGCCGACCGTGGCTACACCTTC. This sequence encodes CASSLDLADRGYTF. The variable domain in full, with the rest retrieved from reference TRBV7-2 and TRBJ1-2, is GAGVSQSPSNKVTEKGKDVELRCDPISGHTALYWYRQSLGQGLEFLIYFQGNSAPDKSGLPSDRFSAERTGGSVSTLTIQRTQQEDSAVYLCASSLDLADRGYTFGSGTRLTVV.

This clonotype was seen a single time. The chain recombines TRBV6-4 with TRBJ2-5; the D gene is possibly TRBD1 (6 bases). The CDR3 spans 13 residues. CDR1 is MRHNA, CDR2 SNTAGT, per germline. Trimming took 6 bases from V and 2 from J, leaving 10 bases between them. CDR3 nucleotides: TGTGCCAGCAGGACACAGGGACAAGAGACCCAGTACTTC. Translating gives CASRTQGQETQYF.

The CDR3 protein is CASSPESKPYEQYF. The CDR3 coding sequence is TGTGCCAGCAGCCCCGAGTCCAAGCCGTACGAGCAGTACTTC. The V and J genes are TRBV7-2 and TRBJ2-7, with D uncertain. Germline CDR1 reads SGHTA; CDR2 reads FQGNSA. This CDR3 spans 14 amino acids. The V end was cut by 5 bases, the J end by 4 bases, with 15 bases between.

At least ten counts were recorded for this clonotype. A read error is possible here, since a much larger clone lies one base away. The chain couples TRBV10-3 to TRBJ1-1, with 7 bases matching TRBD1. Trimming took 4 bases from V and 5 from J; bases not matched to a gene: 1. Per the germline V gene, CDR1 is ENHRY and CDR2 is SYGVKD. CDR3 length equals 12 residues. CDR3 region: CAISGTGTEAFF. CDR3 DNA sequence: TGTGCCATCAGTGGGACAGGAACTGAAGCTTTCTTT.

The CDR3 is CASSFTGGLYGYTF. CDR3 coding DNA: TGTGCCAGCAGCTTTACAGGGGGGCTCTATGGCTACACCTTC. The rearrangement joins TRBV7-9 to TRBJ1-2, with 8 nucleotides matching TRBD1. The CDR3 spans 14 residues. V trimming: 3 bases; J trimming: 4 bases; junction bases outside the gene matches: 4. Per germline, CDR1 SEHNR and CDR2 FQNEAQ (reference sequence).

As regards this clonotype: Sequence at one end of the junction differs from germline and may be a read error. The V and J genes are TRBV7-3 and TRBJ2-6, with 10 bases that match TRBD2. The CDR3 totals 18 residues. Looked up from germline, CDR1 is SGHTA and CDR2 is FQGTGA. CDR3 amino acids: CASSARLAGSSGANVLTF. The CDR3 DNA reads TGCGCCAGCAGCGCCCGACTAGCGGGTTCCTCTGGGGCCAACGTCCTGACTTTC.

This clonotype was recorded many times. The chain carries TRBV7-8 and TRBJ2-3; the match to TRBD1 covers 7 bases. The germline V gene has CDR1 SGHVS and CDR2 FQNEAQ. This CDR3 comprises 16 residues. Germline trimming cut 5 bases from V and 2 bases from J; bases unmatched to any gene: 10. The CDR3 loop reads CASSPRGGQDTDTQYF. In DNA form, the CDR3 reads TGTGCCAGCAGCCCCCGCGGCGGACAGGACACAGATACGCAGTATTTT.

To note about this clonotype: A read error is possible here, since a much larger clone lies one base away. The chain employs TRBV7-2 and TRBJ2-2; D possibly corresponds to TRBD2 (6 bases). Germline V lookup: CDR1 SGHTA, CDR2 FQGNSA. This CDR3 region has 16 residues. CDR3 sequence: CASSLEVWRGTGGLFF. DNA for the CDR3: TGTGCCAGCAGCCTAGAGGTCTGGAGGGGCACCGGGGGGCTGTTTTTT.

With respect to this clonotype: At one end, the junction sequence differs from germline, possibly due to a read error. The chain links TRBV7-2 to TRBJ1-5; 7 bases line up with TRBD1. The CDR3 has 15 residues. From germline, CDR1 is SGHTA and CDR2 FQGNSA. CDR3 nucleotide sequence: TGCGCCAGCAGCTTCTCGACAGGGATTAATCAGCCCCAGCATTTT. Translation: CASSFSTGINQPQHF.

The V gene is TRBV7-6, the J gene TRBJ1-6; 8 nucleotides agree with TRBD1. Trimming removed 6 bases from V and 7 bases from J; junction bases left unmatched: 11. This CDR3 has 16 residues. Per germline, CDR1 SGHVS and CDR2 FNYEAQ. CDR3 residues: CASSLTGGVANSPLHF. The CDR3 bases are TGTGCCAGCAGTCTTACAGGGGGGGTCGCAAATTCACCCCTCCACTTT. The full variable domain, with the rest looked up from reference TRBV7-6 and TRBJ1-6, is GAGVSQSPRYKVTKRGQDVALRCDPISGHVSLYWYRQALGQGPEFLTYFNYEAQQDKSGLPNDRFSAERPEGSISTLTIQRTEQRDSAMYRCASSLTGGVANSPLHFGNGTRLTVT.

This clonotype was counted at least ten times. The V call is TRBV6-6, the J call TRBJ1-6; D remains unclear. The germline V and J ends were trimmed by 10 bases and 0 bases, with 7 bases remaining between them. CDR3 length: 13 residues. Germline V gene data show CDR1 as MNHNY and CDR2 as SVGAGI (reference sequence). For the CDR3, the DNA is TGTGCCACCATGAGCTCCTATAATTCACCCCTCCACTTT. Encoded protein: CATMSSYNSPLHF.

This clonotype was detected only a few times. This chain joins TRBV29-1 and TRBJ1-1; tentatively, D is TRBD1 (5 bases). Germline V gene sequence: CDR1 SQVTM, CDR2 ANQGSEA. This CDR3 contains 17 residues. The V gene lost 0 bases and the J gene lost 1 base, with 18 bases spanning the gap. The CDR3 loop is CSVEDWGTTLRNTEAFF. CDR3 nucleotides: TGCAGCGTTGAAGATTGGGGGACCACCCTGAGGAACACTGAAGCTTTCTTT. The complete variable domain, with remaining parts taken from reference TRBV29-1 and TRBJ1-1, reads SAVISQKPSRDICQRGTSLTIQCQVDSQVTMMFWYRQQPGQSLTLIATANQGSEATYESGFVIDKFPISRPNLTFSTLTVSNMSPEDSSIYLCSVEDWGTTLRNTEAFFGQGTRLTVV.

V and J are TRBV7-2 and TRBJ2-5, with D uncertain. The CDR3 length is 13 residues. Germline lookup yields CDR1 SGHTA and CDR2 FQGNSA. The V and J ends lost 3 bases and 3 bases respectively, with 8 bases between them. The CDR3 nucleotides read TGTGCCAGCAGCTTCCAGCACGAAGAGACCCAGTACTTC. Amino acid sequence: CASSFQHEETQYF.

The chain joins TRBV19 to TRBJ2-2; 13 nucleotides line up with TRBD2. The CDR3 is 17 residues long. The germline gives CDR1 LNHDA, CDR2 SQIVND (reference sequence). V dropped 8 bases and J dropped 3; count of bases not matched to a gene: 9. CDR3 in DNA: TGTGCCAGTGGTCCGGGACTAGCGGGAATTCACACCGGGGAGCTGTTTTTT. Translating it yields CASGPGLAGIHTGELFF.

This clonotype occurred a few times. This chain connects TRBV2 to TRBJ1-5; no definite D call. The germline CDR1 and CDR2 sequences are SNHLY and FYNNEI. The length of the CDR3 is 15 residues. V was pared by 1 base and J by 3 bases, with 10 bases between. The CDR3 nucleotides are TGTGCCAGCAGTGAAGTTGGCAATTCCAATCAGCCCCAGCATTTT. It yields the protein CASSEVGNSNQPQHF.

This clonotype was counted at least ten times. The chain is built from TRBV5-1 and TRBJ2-5; D gene ambiguous. The CDR3 runs 17 residues. V was clipped by 2 bases and J by 2 bases, with 19 bases between them. CDR1 is SGHRS, CDR2 YFSETQ, per germline. The CDR3 is CASSFPIGSPQQETQYF. In nucleotides, the CDR3 is TGCGCCAGCAGCTTTCCGATTGGCAGCCCCCAGCAAGAGACCCAGTACTTC.

This clonotype was detected many times. A read error may produce the germline difference seen at one junction end. V gene TRBV19 combines with J gene TRBJ2-5, with D perhaps matching TRBD2 (5 bases). The CDR3 loop spans 17 amino acids. CDR1 is LNHDA and CDR2 is SQIVND in the germline V gene (reference sequence). The CDR3 nucleotides read TGTGCCAGTAGCGCGGAACACCGGGATTCCCGGCAAGTGACCCAGTACTTC. Its protein product is CASSAEHRDSRQVTQYF.

In the case of this clonotype: This sequence may be a read error, since a much larger clone differs from it by one base. The CDR3 loop is CASRWWGSDQPQYF. CDR3 bases: TGTGCCAGCAGGTGGTGGGGGAGCGATCAGCCCCAGTATTTT. This sequence joins TRBV2 and TRBJ1-5; D may correspond to TRBD1 or TRBD2 (5 bases each). Gene TRBJ2-3 matches the end of the DNA better, so the J call may be wrong. The V gene's germline CDR1 is SNHLY and CDR2 FYNNEI. The CDR3 runs 14 residues.